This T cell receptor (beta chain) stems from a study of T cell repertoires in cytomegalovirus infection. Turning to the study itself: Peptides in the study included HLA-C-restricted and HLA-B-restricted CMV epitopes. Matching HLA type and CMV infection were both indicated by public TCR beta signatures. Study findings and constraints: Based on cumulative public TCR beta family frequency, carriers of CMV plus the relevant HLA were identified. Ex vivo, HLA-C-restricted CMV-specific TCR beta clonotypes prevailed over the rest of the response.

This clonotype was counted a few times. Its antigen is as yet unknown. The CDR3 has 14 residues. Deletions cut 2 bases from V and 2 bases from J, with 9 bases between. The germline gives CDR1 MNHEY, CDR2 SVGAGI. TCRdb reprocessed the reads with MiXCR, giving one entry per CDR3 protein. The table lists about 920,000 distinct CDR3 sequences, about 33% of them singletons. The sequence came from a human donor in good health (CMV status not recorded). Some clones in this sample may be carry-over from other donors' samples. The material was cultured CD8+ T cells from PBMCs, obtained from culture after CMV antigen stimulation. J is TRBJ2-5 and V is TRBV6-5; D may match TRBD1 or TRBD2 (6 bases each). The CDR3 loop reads CASSYQGTQETQYF. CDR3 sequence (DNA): TGTGCCAGCAGTTACCAGGGGACTCAAGAGACCCAGTACTTC.